These 24 T cell receptor beta chains were all obtained from the same sample, sequenced in a study of blood T cell repertoires in COVID-19 (dated by TCRdb to 2018 to 2021). Library preparation employed the immunoSEQ multiplex PCR assay. TCRdb took over this immuneACCESS table, retaining in-frame rearrangements with V and J assigned. Such tables are incomplete; in checked studies, under half of the missing clones stem from an unresolved V gene, and the remainder is unexplained. The table for this sample lists under 300,000 clones; 75% to 90% of them were counted only once. Of the sample, 11% falls within the top ten clones. Source material: peripheral blood. The receptor source for this set is a woman in her seventies with acute or convalescent COVID-19.

This clone was seen more than once but under ten times. V gene TRBV4-1 combines with J gene TRBJ1-1, with D unclear. Germline V gene sequence: CDR1 MGHRA, CDR2 YSYEKL. The CDR3 totals 15 residues. The ends were cut back, 0 bases at V and 2 bases at J, with 10 bases in the middle. CDR3 nucleotides: TGCGCCAGCAGCCAAGAAGCGACGGTTAACACTGAAGCTTTCTTT. Its translation is CASSQEATVNTEAFF.

The chain carries TRBV7-9 and TRBJ2-5, with TRBD2 identical over 11 bases. Germline V CDR1 and CDR2: SEHNR, FQNEAQ (reference sequence). This CDR3 comprises 17 residues. After removal of 5 bases from V and 5 bases from J, the junction contained 13 bases not matched to a gene. This chain's CDR3 is CASSHRSGGAGRETQYF. DNA for the CDR3: TGTGCCAGCAGCCACCGTAGCGGGGGGGCGGGACGCGAGACCCAGTACTTC.

This clone was detected only a few times. V is TRBV10-1 and J is TRBJ2-7, with a possible D match to TRBD1 (6 bases). Trimming took off 6 bases at V and 3 bases at J, with 12 bases between the two ends. The CDR3 length is 13 residues. Germline values: CDR1 WNHNN, CDR2 SYGVQD (reference sequence). The CDR3 spells CASSPRGSYEQYF. The DNA for the CDR3 is TGCGCCAGCAGCCCTAGGGGGAGCTACGAGCAGTACTTC.

The gene calls are TRBV7-2 and TRBJ2-1; D possibly corresponds to TRBD1 (5 bases). The CDR3 is made up of 13 amino acids. Germline V gene lookup returns CDR1 SGHTA and CDR2 FQGNSA. The V end was cut by 5 bases, the J end by 7 bases, with 12 bases between. The CDR3 DNA follows: TGTGCCAGCAGCGTCATCAGGGAAAATGAGCAGTTCTTC. Translating gives CASSVIRENEQFF.

The J gene is TRBJ1-1, the V gene TRBV12-5, with D possibly TRBD1 on 5 matching bases. CDR3 size: 13 residues. V shed 0 bases and J shed 7 bases, with 9 bases lying between them. Germline CDR1 LGHNT, CDR2 FRNRAP. The CDR3 nucleotides read TGTGCTAGTGGTTTGGTCATAACAGGTGAAGCTTTCTTT. It yields the protein CASGLVITGEAFF. The full variable domain, in which reference TRBV12-5 and TRBJ1-1 provide the parts outside the CDR3, is DARVTQTPRHKVTEMGQEVTMRCQPILGHNTVFWYRQTMMQGLELLAYFRNRAPLDDSGMPKDRFSAEMPDATLATLKIQPSEPRDSAVYFCASGLVITGEAFFGQGTRLTVV.

This chain uses TRBV5-1 with TRBJ2-7; 10 nucleotides agree with TRBD2. V was clipped by 3 bases and J by 4 bases; unmatched bases: 10. The CDR3 has 16 residues. Germline V gives CDR1 SGHRS, CDR2 YFSETQ. The DNA for the CDR3 is TGCGCCAGCAGCTCAGGACTGGCTAGCGGGGGATACGAGCAGTACTTC. Amino acid sequence: CASSSGLASGGYEQYF.

The CDR3 nucleotides read TGTGCCAGCAGTTACTCGGCGGGGAATAATGAAAAACTGTTTTTT. As protein: CASSYSAGNNEKLFF. The V call is TRBV6-6, the J call TRBJ1-4, with no clear D. Germline CDR1 MNHNY, CDR2 SVGAGI (reference sequence). CDR3 length: 15 residues. The germline V and J ends were trimmed by 0 bases and 4 bases, with 9 bases remaining between them.

A few counts support this clone. The J gene is TRBJ2-3, the V gene TRBV2; tentative D call: TRBD1 (5 bases). The CDR3 loop spans 13 amino acids. Germline V lookup: CDR1 SNHLY, CDR2 FYNNEI. V lost 3 bases and J 6 bases, leaving 10 bases between the germline ends. CDR3 sequence reads: CASSEGPRDTQYF. CDR3 nucleotide sequence: TGTGCCAGCAGTGAGGGGCCGAGGGATACGCAGTATTTT.

V gene TRBV5-1 combines with J gene TRBJ1-2; D unresolved. Trimming removed 0 bases at V and 4 bases at J, with 10 bases between. The CDR3 sequence is 14 residues long. Germline V gene sequence: CDR1 SGHRS, CDR2 YFSETQ. The CDR3 is CASSLDGSVYGYTF. The CDR3 bases are TGCGCCAGCAGCTTGGACGGGAGCGTCTATGGCTACACCTTC.

The chain couples TRBV4-1 to TRBJ1-5; D gene ambiguous. Germline CDR1 MGHRA, CDR2 YSYEKL. This CDR3 spans 16 amino acids. With 1 base removed from V and 5 bases from J, the gap between germline ends came to 15 bases. The CDR3, as DNA: TGCGCCAGCAGCCAAGGGCTGGGCTTCGATTATCAGCCCCAGCATTTT. Its protein product is CASSQGLGFDYQPQHF.

This clone was observed a single time. The J gene is TRBJ1-5, the V gene TRBV30; D might be TRBD1 (5 bases). This CDR3 has 13 amino acids. Germline values: CDR1 GTSNPN, CDR2 SVGIG (reference sequence). V was clipped by 0 bases and J by 7 bases, with 10 bases between them. CDR3 protein: CAWSVGGNQPQHF. The CDR3 nucleotides are TGTGCCTGGAGTGTGGGGGGAAACCAGCCCCAGCATTTT.

The chain is built from TRBV2 and TRBJ2-7, with 11 positions matching TRBD1. Germline V gives CDR1 SNHLY, CDR2 FYNNEI. CDR3 length: 18 residues. V lost 6 bases to trimming and J lost 0 bases; unmatched junction nucleotides: 13. CDR3 bases: TGTGCCAGCAGAGACGGGACAGGGGGGACCTTGAGCTCCTACGAGCAGTACTTC. Amino acid sequence: CASRDGTGGTLSSYEQYF.

As regards this clone: The sample has other DNA sequences that encode this CDR3 too. The rearrangement links TRBV7-3 to TRBJ2-2, with D tentatively TRBD2 (6 bases). Per the germline V gene, CDR1 is SGHTA and CDR2 is FQGTGA. This CDR3 comprises 15 residues. V was pared by 0 bases and J by 6 bases, with 11 bases between. The CDR3 DNA reads as TGTGCCAGCAGCTTAACAAGGGGAGGTCCCGGGGAGCTGTTTTTT. This translates into CASSLTRGGPGELFF.

V usage is TRBV9 and J usage is TRBJ2-1; 7 nucleotides agree with TRBD2. CDR1 is SGDLS, CDR2 YYNGEE, per germline. J was trimmed by 8 bases and V by 4 bases; bases with no gene match: 6. This CDR3 spans 13 amino acids. CDR3 amino acids: CASSTPGGDEQFF. CDR3 nucleotide sequence: TGTGCCAGCAGCACCCCGGGGGGAGATGAGCAGTTCTTC.

The rearrangement uses TRBV6-2 or TRBV6-3 and TRBJ1-2; weak D call: TRBD1 (6 bases). V was cut by 6 bases and J by 4 bases, with 9 bases left in between. Per germline, CDR1 MNHEY and CDR2 SVGEGT. The CDR3 runs 12 residues. CDR3 residues: CASSPQGYGYTF. Written as DNA, the CDR3 is TGTGCCAGCAGCCCACAGGGCTATGGCTACACCTTC.

The chain couples TRBV7-9 to TRBJ2-1; D is perhaps TRBD2 (6 bases). This CDR3 region has 16 residues. V dropped 4 bases and J dropped 4 bases, with 17 bases sitting between them. Germline lookup yields CDR1 SEHNR and CDR2 FQNEAQ (reference sequence). The CDR3 DNA is TGTGCCAGCAGCTCCTACCGGGAGTGGGGTTACAATGAGCAGTTCTTC. Its translation is CASSSYREWGYNEQFF.

CDR3 loop: CASSVGGKQYF. CDR3 nucleotide sequence: TGTGCCAGCAGCGTGGGGGGGAAGCAGTACTTC. This chain uses TRBV11-2 with TRBJ2-7, with 7 bases aligning to TRBD2. Germline CDR1 reads SGHAT; CDR2 reads FQNNGV. This CDR3 contains 11 residues. Germline trimming cut 5 bases from V and 8 bases from J; bases unmatched to any gene: 3. Filled out from reference TRBV11-2 and TRBJ2-7, the complete variable domain reads EAGVAQSPRYKIIEKRQSVAFWCNPISGHATLYWYQQILGQGPKLLIQFQNNGVVDDSQLPKDRFSAERLKGVDSTLKIQPAKLEDSAVYLCASSVGGKQYFGPGTRLTVT.

This clone was seen just once. The rearrangement uses TRBV5-4 and TRBJ2-1, with 7 bases that match TRBD2. The V and J ends lost 1 base and 7 bases, in that order; junction bases with no gene match: 5. The CDR3 length is 14 residues. Germline CDR1 SGHNT, CDR2 YYREEE (reference sequence). The CDR3 sequence: CASSLRRGRNEQFF. The CDR3 DNA follows: TGTGCCAGCAGCTTGCGGCGGGGGAGGAATGAGCAGTTCTTC.

The chain combines TRBV29-1 with TRBJ1-1; perhaps TRBD1 as D (5 bases). Germline CDR1 is SQVTM and CDR2 is ANQGSEA. The CDR3 is 16 residues long. The V and J ends lost 3 bases and 5 bases respectively, with 22 bases between them. For the CDR3, the DNA is TGCAGCGTTGACGCTAGGGCAGGGAAAGGAGGGACTGAAGCTTTCTTT. This encodes CSVDARAGKGGTEAFF.

The chain employs TRBV7-2 and TRBJ1-1, with D hard to call. CDR1 SGHTA and CDR2 FQGNSA come from the germline V gene. This CDR3 has 13 residues. Trimming cost V 1 base and J 1 base, with 4 bases left between them. The CDR3 coding sequence is TGTGCCAGCAGCTTAGTTCAGAACACTGAAGCTTTCTTT. This translates into CASSLVQNTEAFF.

The chain links TRBV28 to TRBJ1-5; possibly TRBD1 for D (5 bases). V was cut by 6 bases and J by 4 bases, with 13 bases left in between. This CDR3 contains 14 residues. The V gene's germline CDR1 is MDHEN and CDR2 SYDVKM. In DNA, the CDR3 is TGTGCCAGCAGACCGCCCGGGGGGAATCAGCCCCAGCATTTT. Residues: CASRPPGGNQPQHF.

V gene TRBV6-1 combines with J gene TRBJ1-6; 8 positions agree with TRBD1. Germline CDR1 and CDR2: MNHNS and SASEGT. Trimming at V came to 0 bases and at J to 4 bases, leaving 5 bases not matched to a gene. The length of the CDR3 is 17 residues. CDR3 residues: CASSEALTGGYNSPLHF. The CDR3 DNA reads as TGTGCCAGCAGTGAAGCGCTCACAGGGGGATATAATTCACCCCTCCACTTT.

This rearrangement joins TRBV5-1 to TRBJ1-6; D not resolved. The germline V and J ends were trimmed by 1 base and 7 bases, with 12 bases remaining between them. Germline V gene data show CDR1 as SGHRS and CDR2 as YFSETQ. The CDR3 is 15 amino acids. The CDR3 loop reads CASSLLEGRNSPLHF. In DNA form, the CDR3 reads TGCGCCAGCAGCTTGTTAGAGGGCCGAAATTCACCCCTCCACTTT. Full variable domain (rest looked up from reference TRBV5-1 and TRBJ1-6): KAGVTQTPRYLIKTRGQQVTLSCSPISGHRSVSWYQQTPGQGLQFLFEYFSETQRNKGNFPGRFSGRQFSNSRSEMNVSTLELGDSALYLCASSLLEGRNSPLHFGNGTRLTVT.

The chain couples TRBV4-2 to TRBJ1-5; the D gene is possibly TRBD1 (5 bases). V lost 9 bases and J lost 5, with 20 bases in between. The CDR3 consists of 15 residues. Per germline, CDR1 LGHNA and CDR2 YNFKEQ. The CDR3 loop reads CASTPSRGGYQPQHF. In nucleotides, the CDR3 is TGTGCCAGTACCCCTTCCCGGGGGGGATATCAGCCCCAGCATTTT.